This TCR beta chain was found in a study of CD8 T cells in Susac syndrome. In its sample, this clonotype was seen once. CDR3 size: 12 residues. The multiple sclerosis controls comprised treatment-naive patients whose relapsing-remitting disease was stable or active. RNA in amounts of 0.5 to 1 ug was reverse transcribed with random hexamers. From the immunoSEQ multiplex PCR reads, TCRdb called clonotypes with MiXCR, one entry per CDR3 protein. This sample has about 130,000 distinct CDR3 sequences; approximately 89% occur once, and the top ten carry under 0.25%. The sample consisted of CD8+ T cells from PBMCs. This TCR derives from a human donor with multiple sclerosis. The V gene is TRBV21-1, the J gene TRBJ2-7; the tabulated D call, TRBD1, remains unverified against the DNA. TRBV21-1 is assigned pseudogene status. The CDR3 sequence: CASWDGSYEQYF. CDR3 nucleotides: TGTGCCAGTTGGGACGGCTCCTACGAGCAGTACTTC.